The 32 T cell receptor beta chains listed next were all sequenced from one sample in a study of blood T cell repertoires in COVID-19. The assay was immunoSEQ multiplex PCR, and TCRdb's table has in-frame clones only and misses some. In the table there are around 60,000 clones, 72% of which are singletons. Sequencing used peripheral blood. The receptor set was obtained from a woman between 65 and 79 years old with COVID-19, enrolled during active disease.

V and J are TRBV6-5 and TRBJ1-2; 9 bases fit TRBD1. CDR1 and CDR2 (germline): MNHEY, SVGAGI. Trimming cost V 5 bases and J 4 bases; bases outside gene matches: 5. The CDR3 is 14 amino acids. CDR3 DNA: TGTGCCAGCAGTATGGGACAGGGAGGCTATGGCTACACCTTC. The encoded protein is CASSMGQGGYGYTF.

This clone was counted between two and nine times. The chain joins TRBV28 to TRBJ1-3; D is perhaps TRBD1 (5 bases). V was pared by 6 bases and J by 0 bases, with 18 bases between. This CDR3 comprises 17 residues. The germline V gene has CDR1 MDHEN and CDR2 SYDVKM. CDR3: CASREGGEARSGNTIYF. The CDR3 coding sequence is TGTGCCAGCAGGGAGGGAGGGGAAGCCCGCTCTGGAAACACCATATATTTT.

The table lists this clone with a count of one. The chain carries TRBV5-1 and TRBJ2-7; 14 positions agree with TRBD2. The V gene's germline CDR1 is SGHRS and CDR2 YFSETQ. This CDR3 is 16 amino acids long. V lost 4 bases and J lost 4; bases outside the gene matches: 7. The CDR3 region is CASSHGLAGGNYEQYF. CDR3 nucleotide sequence: TGCGCCAGCAGCCACGGACTAGCGGGGGGCAATTACGAGCAGTACTTC.

The chain has TRBV15 and TRBJ2-5, with 11 bases that match TRBD2. Per germline, CDR1 LNHNV and CDR2 YYDKDF (reference sequence). The CDR3 has 18 amino acids. The J segment lost 5 bases and the V segment lost 0 bases, leaving 11 bases of the junction unmatched. As DNA, the CDR3 is TGTGCCACCAGCAGAGAAGTGATAGCGGGAGGGTTAGCGGAGACCCAGTACTTC. Amino acid sequence: CATSREVIAGGLAETQYF.

This clone was observed once. This rearrangement joins TRBV11-2 to TRBJ2-5, with TRBD2 matching over 7 bases. The CDR3 sequence is 15 residues long. The germline CDR1 and CDR2 sequences are SGHAT and FQNNGV. V shed 7 bases, J shed 0 bases, and the junction held 8 bases outside the gene matches. Here the CDR3 reads CASNRGGSHQETQYF. CDR3 sequence (DNA): TGTGCCAGCAACCGCGGGGGTAGTCACCAAGAGACCCAGTACTTC.

This clone was observed many times. The rearrangement uses TRBV2 and TRBJ2-5; 7 bases map to TRBD2. Looked up from germline, CDR1 is SNHLY and CDR2 is FYNNEI. The CDR3 has 12 amino acids. V dropped 7 bases and J dropped 5; count of bases not matched to a gene: 4. The CDR3 DNA sequence: TGTGCCAGCAACGACGGGGGGGAGACCCAGTACTTC. Translation: CASNDGGETQYF.

J is TRBJ2-7 and V is TRBV7-9; D is perhaps TRBD2 (6 bases). V gave up 5 bases and J gave up 5 bases, with 16 bases separating them. The length of the CDR3 is 14 residues. Germline V gene data show CDR1 as SEHNR and CDR2 as FQNEAQ (reference sequence). The CDR3 region is CASSQTRSPNEQYF. In DNA form, the CDR3 reads TGTGCCAGCAGCCAGACTAGATCTCCCAACGAGCAGTACTTC.

This clone was picked up a small number of times. This chain uses TRBV9 with TRBJ1-6; D gene unclear. The CDR3 runs 15 residues. Germline V CDR1 and CDR2: SGDLS, YYNGEE. Trimming pared 4 bases from V and 0 bases from J, leaving 8 bases between. The CDR3 reads CASSPGSSYNSPLHF. The DNA for the CDR3 is TGTGCCAGCAGCCCCGGTAGCTCCTATAATTCACCCCTCCACTTT.

This chain links TRBV19 with TRBJ2-1, with 9 positions matching TRBD2. Looked up from germline, CDR1 is LNHDA and CDR2 is SQIVND (reference sequence). J lost 9 bases, V lost 7 bases, and 4 bases had no gene match. The CDR3 spans 12 residues. The DNA for the CDR3 is TGTGCCAGTATTTCACTAGCGGGTGAGCAGTTCTTC. Amino acid sequence: CASISLAGEQFF.

V is TRBV28 and J is TRBJ2-3; 10 positions match TRBD2. The length of the CDR3 is 18 residues. CDR1 is MDHEN and CDR2 is SYDVKM in the germline V gene. V was clipped by 2 bases and J by 5 bases; unmatched bases: 13. CDR3 DNA: TGTGCCAGCAGTTTAGACTTCAAGTCTAGCGGGAGAATAGATACGCAGTATTTT. Its translation: CASSLDFKSSGRIDTQYF. The full variable domain, in which reference TRBV28 and TRBJ2-3 provide the parts outside the CDR3, is DVKVTQSSRYLVKRTGEKVFLECVQDMDHENMFWYRQDPGLGLRLIYFSYDVKMKEKGDIPEGYSVSREKKERFSLILESASTNQTSMYLCASSLDFKSSGRIDTQYFGPGTRLTVL.

This clone was seen once. This rearrangement joins TRBV12-5 to TRBJ2-7, with D perhaps matching TRBD1 (6 bases). CDR1 is LGHNT, CDR2 FRNRAP, per germline. This CDR3 region has 13 residues. V was clipped by 1 base and J by 3 bases, with 7 bases between them. CDR3 sequence: CASGLDRDYEQYF. In DNA, the CDR3 is TGTGCTAGTGGTTTGGACAGGGACTACGAGCAGTACTTC.

A few counts support this clone. This sequence joins TRBV15 and TRBJ2-1; D call uncertain. CDR1 and CDR2 (germline): LNHNV, YYDKDF (reference sequence). The CDR3 length is 13 residues. The V end was cut by 1 base, the J end by 3 bases, with 4 bases between. Here the CDR3 DNA reads TGTGCCACCAGCAGAGTATACTACAATGAGCAGTTCTTC. This translates into CATSRVYYNEQFF.

The table lists this clone with a few counts. The chain joins TRBV4-3 to TRBJ2-3; possible D gene TRBD1, 6 bases. The ends were cut back, 1 base at V and 2 bases at J, with 16 bases in the middle. Germline V gene data show CDR1 as LGHNA and CDR2 as YSLEER. The CDR3 runs to 17 residues. CDR3 residues: CASSQGSAGVPTDTQYF. In DNA, the CDR3 is TGCGCCAGCAGCCAAGGATCGGCAGGGGTTCCCACAGATACGCAGTATTTT.

The chain links TRBV19 to TRBJ1-1; D is undetermined. V lost 3 bases to trimming and J lost 4 bases, with 6 bases between them. This CDR3 is 12 amino acids long. Germline-derived CDR1 and CDR2 are LNHDA and SQIVND (reference sequence). CDR3 loop: CASSILPTEAFF. CDR3 bases: TGTGCCAGTAGTATTCTCCCCACTGAAGCTTTCTTT.

The chain combines TRBV27 with TRBJ2-7; TRBD1 matches at 7 bases. Germline loops: CDR1 MNHEY, CDR2 SMNVEV (reference sequence). V lost 5 bases and J lost 2; bases outside the gene matches: 6. The CDR3 spans 14 residues. CDR3 nucleotides: TGTGCCAGCAGTCCCCCGGACAGGCCCTACGAGCAGTACGTC. It specifies CASSPPDRPYEQYV.

The rearrangement joins TRBV27 to TRBJ1-1, with D maybe TRBD1 (6 bases). Trimming removed 5 bases from V and 4 bases from J, with 14 bases in between. The CDR3 totals 14 residues. Germline V gene data show CDR1 as MNHEY and CDR2 as SMNVEV (reference sequence). The CDR3 DNA is TGTGCCAGCAGTGAGTTCGGGGGGCTCACTGAAGCTTTCTTT. This translates into CASSEFGGLTEAFF.

The CDR3 nucleotides read TGTGCCAGTAGTACTCCTCGGGACAGGGTCCCACTTTTCCAGGGGGCTGAAGCTTTCTTT. This sequence encodes CASSTPRDRVPLFQGAEAFF. V usage is TRBV19 and J usage is TRBJ1-1; 9 bases fit TRBD1. CDR1 is LNHDA, CDR2 SQIVND, per germline (reference sequence). V was pared by 4 bases and J by 6 bases, with 24 bases of the junction left unmatched. The CDR3 has 20 amino acids.

This clone has just one count. For the CDR3, the DNA is TGTGCCAGCAGCCTTGGACAGGGGCGTATGGACTATGGCTACACCTTC. Protein product: CASSLGQGRMDYGYTF. The chain couples TRBV11-3 to TRBJ1-2; 9 bases are a match to TRBD1. The V and J ends lost 5 bases and 3 bases, in that order; junction bases with no gene match: 10. The CDR3 is 16 residues long. Germline assignment: CDR1 SGHNT and CDR2 YENEEA. Supplemented by reference TRBV11-3 and TRBJ1-2, the full variable domain reads EAGVVQSPRYKIIEKKQPVAFWCNPISGHNTLYWYLQNLGQGPELLIRYENEEAVDDSQLPKDRFSAERLKGVDSTLKIQPAELGDSAVYLCASSLGQGRMDYGYTFGSGTRLTVV.

The rearrangement joins TRBV7-8 to TRBJ2-7; the match to TRBD2 covers 11 bases. The length of the CDR3 is 18 residues. With V trimmed by 1 base and J by 4 bases, 12 bases remained unmatched. Looked up from germline, CDR1 is SGHVS and CDR2 is FQNEAQ. The CDR3 bases are TGTGCCAGCAGCTTAGGGCTAGCGGGAGGCGCGGGGCCTTACGAGCAGTACGTC. This gives the protein CASSLGLAGGAGPYEQYV.

This clone was counted once. The chain uses TRBV19 and TRBJ2-2; no definite D call. Germline CDR1 reads LNHDA; CDR2 reads SQIVND (reference sequence). Deletions cut 5 bases from V and 1 base from J, with 11 bases between. The CDR3 contains 15 residues. This CDR3 is CASSPPPGNTGELFF. The CDR3, as DNA: TGTGCCAGTAGTCCCCCCCCCGGGAACACCGGGGAGCTGTTTTTT.

The V and J genes are TRBV9 and TRBJ1-1; 8 positions match TRBD1. The CDR3 extends over 15 amino acids. Germline CDR1 and CDR2: SGDLS and YYNGEE. V was clipped by 0 bases and J by 4 bases; unmatched bases: 5. The CDR3, as DNA: TGTGCCAGCAGCGTAGTAGGACAGGGAGGCACTGAAGCTTTCTTT. It encodes CASSVVGQGGTEAFF. Supplemented by reference TRBV9 and TRBJ1-1, the full variable domain reads DSGVTQTPKHLITATGQRVTLRCSPRSGDLSVYWYQQSLDQGLQFLIQYYNGEERAKGNILERFSAQQFPDLHSELNLSSLELGDSALYFCASSVVGQGGTEAFFGQGTRLTVV.

This clone was detected many times. The rearrangement joins TRBV5-1 to TRBJ2-3, with D tentatively TRBD2 (6 bases). Trimming took 4 bases from V and 0 from J, leaving 9 bases between them. This CDR3 comprises 14 residues. The germline CDR1 and CDR2 sequences are SGHRS and YFSETQ. The CDR3 loop reads CASSLGTSTDTQYF. Here the CDR3 DNA reads TGCGCCAGCAGCCTAGGGACTAGCACAGATACGCAGTATTTT.

In this sample, this clone turned up a few times. CDR3 loop: CASRGTGFTDTQYF. The CDR3 coding sequence is TGTGCCAGCAGGGGGACTGGATTCACAGATACGCAGTATTTT. The chain carries TRBV7-3 and TRBJ2-3; TRBD2 might be the D (6 bases). Germline CDR1 and CDR2: SGHTA and FQGTGA. CDR3 length equals 14 residues. Trimming pared 6 bases from V and 2 bases from J, leaving 12 bases between.

A remark on this clone: Within the sample, other DNA sequences also encode this same CDR3. This chain links TRBV9 with TRBJ1-4; 11 bases fit TRBD1. The V gene's germline CDR1 is SGDLS and CDR2 YYNGEE. CDR3 length equals 15 residues. The V gene end was trimmed by 1 base and the J gene end by 7 bases; junction bases not matched to a gene: 3. CDR3: CASSVSGTGGEKLFF. CDR3 DNA: TGTGCCAGCAGCGTATCCGGGACAGGGGGTGAAAAACTGTTTTTT.

The chain combines TRBV24-1 with TRBJ2-5; unclear D gene. Germline values: CDR1 KGHDR, CDR2 SFDVKD. Trimming took 4 bases from V and 5 from J, leaving 10 bases between them. The CDR3 spans 13 residues. CDR3 in amino acids: CATSEHSGETQYF. The CDR3 nucleotides read TGTGCCACCAGTGAGCATTCGGGTGAGACCCAGTACTTC.

CDR3 nucleotides: TGTGCCAGCATCTCGACCGGCAGGGGGCGGTTTGAGCAGTTCTTC. This gives the protein CASISTGRGRFEQFF. The gene calls are TRBV6-1 and TRBJ2-1, with 8 bases identical to TRBD1. The J segment lost 9 bases and the V segment lost 7 bases, leaving 14 bases of the junction unmatched. Germline values: CDR1 MNHNS, CDR2 SASEGT. The CDR3 loop spans 15 amino acids.

This rearrangement joins TRBV6-1 to TRBJ2-3; 9 nucleotides line up with TRBD2. The V segment lost 3 bases and the J segment 2 bases; nucleotides outside the gene matches: 3. The CDR3 totals 15 residues. The germline V gene encodes CDR1 MNHNS and CDR2 SASEGT. The DNA of the CDR3 is TGTGCCAGCAGTGAGAGCGGGAGGTCCACAGATACGCAGTATTTT. Protein sequence: CASSESGRSTDTQYF.

The chain combines TRBV9 with TRBJ2-1; D is perhaps TRBD2 (7 bases). CDR1 is SGDLS and CDR2 is YYNGEE in the germline V gene. Trimming left V 3 bases short and J 2 bases short, with 15 bases between. The CDR3 is made up of 16 amino acids. The CDR3 is CASSGTRGAPYNEQFF. Written as DNA, the CDR3 is TGTGCCAGCAGCGGGACCCGGGGGGCCCCCTACAATGAGCAGTTCTTC.

The chain links TRBV4-1 to TRBJ1-2; 9 bases align to TRBD1. The ends lost 0 bases at V and 4 bases at J; junction bases unmatched: 3. This CDR3 is built from 15 residues. Germline loops: CDR1 MGHRA, CDR2 YSYEKL. This chain's CDR3 is CASSQEEGQGYGYTF. CDR3 coding DNA: TGCGCCAGCAGCCAAGAGGAGGGACAGGGCTATGGCTACACCTTC.

The chain has TRBV11-2 and TRBJ2-1, with D possibly TRBD2 on 5 matching bases. The CDR3 totals 15 residues. Trimming pared 5 bases from V and 0 bases from J, leaving 11 bases between. Germline V gives CDR1 SGHAT, CDR2 FQNNGV. Here the CDR3 DNA reads TGTGCCAGCAGCCATTGGGAGAACTCCTACAATGAGCAGTTCTTC. This sequence encodes CASSHWENSYNEQFF.

This clone was seen just once. A much larger clone is a single base away; this may be a read error. CDR3 bases: TGCAGCGTTGCGGGGGTGGGCGGCACCGGGGAGCTGTTTTTT. This codes for CSVAGVGGTGELFF. The genes are TRBV29-1 and TRBJ2-2; D is possibly TRBD2 (6 bases). V gave up 4 bases and J gave up 4 bases, with 13 bases separating them. CDR3 size: 14 residues. Germline V gene lookup returns CDR1 SQVTM and CDR2 ANQGSEA.

The genes are TRBV11-3 and TRBJ1-3; a possible D gene is TRBD1 (6 bases). CDR1 is SGHNT and CDR2 is YENEEA in the germline V gene. Trimming removed 5 bases from V and 4 bases from J, with 15 bases in between. This CDR3 contains 15 residues. The CDR3 loop reads CASSETGSGGNTIYF. The CDR3 DNA follows: TGTGCCAGCAGCGAGACAGGATCAGGAGGAAACACCATATATTTT.